What follows are 30 T cell receptor beta chains derived from one specimen sequenced in a study of T cell changes during pregnancy in multiple sclerosis. Method: immunoSEQ multiplex PCR; TCRdb's copy keeps in-frame clones and lacks some. Among over 55,000 clones listed, about 90% were seen once. The sequencing used peripheral blood, collected after pregnancy. The source of these receptors is a female donor in good health, enrolled as a control in a pregnancy study.

The chain is built from TRBV5-1 and TRBJ1-5, with 7 bases that match TRBD1. V shed 0 bases, J shed 5 bases, and the junction held 8 bases outside the gene matches. CDR3 size: 16 residues. Germline assignment: CDR1 SGHRS and CDR2 YFSETQ. The CDR3 sequence is CASSLGPGTDDQPQHF. CDR3 sequence (DNA): TGCGCCAGCAGCTTGGGGCCCGGGACAGATGATCAGCCCCAGCATTTT.

The CDR3, as DNA: TGTGCCAGCAGCTTGTCTTTTATTTCCTACGAGCAGTACTTC. Translated, it gives CASSLSFISYEQYF. V gene TRBV5-6 combines with J gene TRBJ2-7; no firm D call. The CDR3 runs 14 residues. The germline V gene encodes CDR1 SGHDT and CDR2 YYEEEE. V lost 1 base to trimming and J lost 1 base, with 9 bases between them.

V and J are TRBV5-1 and TRBJ1-1; D not resolved. CDR1 and CDR2 (germline): SGHRS, YFSETQ. CDR3 length: 13 amino acids. V gave up 2 bases and J gave up 3 bases, with 8 bases separating them. The DNA for the CDR3 is TGCGCCAGCAGCTTCGGGGTAGACACTGAAGCTTTCTTT. It translates to CASSFGVDTEAFF.

The genes are TRBV2 and TRBJ2-1; tentative D call: TRBD2 (5 bases). There are 14 residues in the CDR3. V was clipped by 7 bases and J by 10 bases, with 20 bases between them. Germline V gene data show CDR1 as SNHLY and CDR2 as FYNNEI. CDR3 sequence: CASIPDGAQREQFF. The DNA for the CDR3 is TGTGCCAGCATTCCCGACGGCGCCCAGCGGGAGCAGTTCTTC.

This clone appeared a single time. V gene TRBV7-9 combines with J gene TRBJ1-1; D unresolved. CDR3 length: 14 residues. Trimming shortened V by 0 bases and J by 2 bases, and 7 bases separated the two germline ends. Per the germline V gene, CDR1 is SEHNR and CDR2 is FQNEAQ (reference sequence). The CDR3 DNA reads TGTGCCAGCAGCTTAGCTGGGAGCAACACTGAAGCTTTCTTT. It specifies CASSLAGSNTEAFF.

This rearrangement joins TRBV29-1 to TRBJ1-1, with TRBD1 identical over 9 bases. The CDR3 totals 12 residues. The germline CDR1 and CDR2 sequences are SQVTM and ANQGSEA. J was trimmed by 5 bases and V by 7 bases; bases with no gene match: 5. The CDR3 DNA reads as TGCAGCGGGGGGACAGGGCGGACTGAAGCTTTCTTT. This sequence encodes CSGGTGRTEAFF.

The rearrangement joins TRBV5-4 to TRBJ1-4, with a tentative D call TRBD1 (5 bases). Trimming shortened V by 4 bases and J by 7 bases, and 14 bases separated the two germline ends. Per germline, CDR1 SGHNT and CDR2 YYREEE (reference sequence). CDR3 length equals 14 residues. The CDR3 protein is CASSQSGGAEKLFF. The DNA for the CDR3 is TGTGCCAGCAGCCAGTCTGGAGGGGCTGAAAAACTGTTTTTT.

The chain couples TRBV7-2 to TRBJ2-2; D is perhaps TRBD1 (5 bases). CDR1 and CDR2 (germline): SGHTA, FQGNSA. This CDR3 region has 14 residues. Between the trimmed V and J ends, which lost 1 base and 3 bases, there was a span of 6 bases. This CDR3 reads CASSLGGYTGELFF. The CDR3 nucleotides read TGTGCCAGCAGCTTAGGGGGCTACACCGGGGAGCTGTTTTTT.

This chain connects TRBV29-1 to TRBJ2-3; 16 nucleotides agree with TRBD2. CDR1 is SQVTM and CDR2 is ANQGSEA in the germline V gene. This CDR3 spans 23 amino acids. The trim removed 7 bases at V and 3 bases at J, leaving 28 bases unmatched. The CDR3 region is CSASGSMRTGLAGGPGATDTQYF. As DNA, the CDR3 is TGCAGCGCTAGTGGTAGTATGAGAACGGGACTAGCGGGAGGGCCCGGGGCAACAGATACGCAGTATTTT.

V and J are TRBV15 and TRBJ2-7; the D gene is possibly TRBD2 (6 bases). The CDR3 is 14 amino acids. The V and J ends lost 5 bases and 1 base respectively, with 12 bases between them. Germline lookup yields CDR1 LNHNV and CDR2 YYDKDF (reference sequence). In DNA form, the CDR3 reads TGTGCCACCAGCGCCGGCAGCGGGTCCTACGAGCAGTACTTC. This gives the protein CATSAGSGSYEQYF.

The rearrangement uses TRBV7-6 and TRBJ2-3; 8 positions match TRBD2. J gave up 3 bases and V 3 bases, and 8 bases lay outside the gene matches. Germline V gene data show CDR1 as SGHVS and CDR2 as FNYEAQ. The CDR3 has 16 amino acids. CDR3 residues: CASSFEGTSRTDTQYF. CDR3 sequence (DNA): TGTGCCAGCAGCTTTGAGGGGACTAGTAGAACAGATACGCAGTATTTT.

The rearrangement uses TRBV7-8 and TRBJ1-1; perhaps TRBD1 as D (5 bases). CDR1 and CDR2 from the germline V gene are SGHVS and FQNEAQ. CDR3 size: 14 residues. The V end was cut by 2 bases, the J end by 3 bases, with 10 bases between. The CDR3 region is CASSLTGGDTEAFF. The DNA for the CDR3 is TGTGCCAGCAGCTTAACAGGTGGGGACACTGAAGCTTTCTTT.

This chain joins TRBV2 and TRBJ2-2; D uncertain. V was pared by 2 bases and J by 6 bases, with 7 bases between. Germline CDR1 SNHLY, CDR2 FYNNEI. The CDR3 spans 13 residues. For the CDR3, the DNA is TGTGCCAGCAGTGAATACATGTCCGGGGAGCTGTTTTTT. Its protein is CASSEYMSGELFF.

The V call is TRBV5-1, the J call TRBJ1-2, with D tentatively TRBD1 (5 bases). The V gene lost 2 bases and the J gene lost 2 bases, with 10 bases spanning the gap. This CDR3 has 14 amino acids. CDR1 is SGHRS and CDR2 is YFSETQ in the germline V gene. The CDR3 protein is CASSFSGGNYGYTF. CDR3 in DNA: TGCGCCAGCAGCTTTTCGGGGGGGAACTATGGCTACACCTTC.

Here the CDR3 reads CASSLSTGRTQYF. CDR3 coding DNA: TGTGCCAGCAGCTTAAGCACAGGGCGTACGCAGTATTTT. The V and J genes are TRBV11-3 and TRBJ2-3; perhaps TRBD1 as D (6 bases). The CDR3 has 13 amino acids. Deletions cut 2 bases from V and 8 bases from J, with 11 bases between. The germline gives CDR1 SGHNT, CDR2 YENEEA. The whole variable domain, remainder taken from reference TRBV11-3 and TRBJ2-3, is EAGVVQSPRYKIIEKKQPVAFWCNPISGHNTLYWYLQNLGQGPELLIRYENEEAVDDSQLPKDRFSAERLKGVDSTLKIQPAELGDSAVYLCASSLSTGRTQYFGPGTRLTVL.

The V gene is TRBV5-4, the J gene TRBJ2-7; 7 bases agree with TRBD2. This CDR3 contains 15 residues. The junction had 9 bases not matched to a gene; V was cut back by 2 bases and J by 4 bases. Germline-derived CDR1 and CDR2 are SGHNT and YYREEE (reference sequence). CDR3 loop: CASSLEEGGMYEQYF. The DNA for the CDR3 is TGTGCCAGCAGCTTAGAGGAGGGAGGGATGTACGAGCAGTACTTC.

V usage is TRBV6-1 and J usage is TRBJ1-1, with D unclear. The V and J ends lost 6 bases and 0 bases respectively, with 11 bases between them. Germline V gene data show CDR1 as MNHNS and CDR2 as SASEGT. This CDR3 contains 14 residues. The CDR3 loop is CASRSMGMNTEAFF. CDR3 nucleotides: TGTGCCAGCAGATCGATGGGCATGAACACTGAAGCTTTCTTT.

The chain has TRBV5-1 and TRBJ1-4; a weak D match, TRBD1 (5 bases). Per the germline V gene, CDR1 is SGHRS and CDR2 is YFSETQ. This CDR3 comprises 14 residues. Trimming removed 2 bases at V and 2 bases at J, with 7 bases between. The CDR3, as DNA: TGCGCCAGCAGCTTACAGGCGACTAATGAAAAACTGTTTTTT. This gives the protein CASSLQATNEKLFF.

The chain employs TRBV27 and TRBJ1-6, with D possibly matching TRBD1 (6 bases). The CDR3 totals 17 residues. Trimming shortened V by 5 bases and J by 9 bases, and 23 bases separated the two germline ends. CDR1 is MNHEY and CDR2 is SMNVEV in the germline V gene (reference sequence). The CDR3 DNA follows: TGTGCCAGCAGTCCCGCGCCATTACAGGGTGGCAGTTCACCCCTCCACTTT. Translation gives CASSPAPLQGGSSPLHF.

The chain uses TRBV4-3 and TRBJ2-7; tentatively, D is TRBD2 (6 bases). The CDR3 totals 16 residues. Looked up from germline, CDR1 is LGHNA and CDR2 is YSLEER. V lost 1 base and J lost 3, with 16 bases in between. In DNA, the CDR3 is TGCGCCAGCAGCCAAGCCGGGACTGTGGCTGTCTACGAGCAGTACTTC. This encodes CASSQAGTVAVYEQYF.

The chain joins TRBV7-9 to TRBJ2-3, with 7 bases lining up with TRBD2. J lost 1 base, V lost 6 bases, and 10 bases had no gene match. This CDR3 has 16 residues. CDR1 and CDR2 (germline): SEHNR, FQNEAQ (reference sequence). CDR3 DNA sequence: TGTGCCAGCAGTTCAATTATCGCGGGGGGCACAGATACGCAGTATTTT. Its protein is CASSSIIAGGTDTQYF.

V and J are TRBV10-3 and TRBJ1-1; 7 bases are a match to TRBD1. Germline trimming cut 8 bases from V and 4 bases from J; bases unmatched to any gene: 19. CDR3 length: 17 residues. Per the germline V gene, CDR1 is ENHRY and CDR2 is SYGVKD. This CDR3 reads CAISKTGEASEGTEAFF. The CDR3 DNA follows: TGTGCCATCTCCAAAACAGGGGAGGCTAGTGAGGGCACTGAAGCTTTCTTT.

V usage is TRBV27 and J usage is TRBJ2-5; 13 bases align to TRBD2. V shed 5 bases and J 4 bases; nucleotides not matched to a gene: 7. The length of the CDR3 is 16 residues. CDR1 is MNHEY and CDR2 is SMNVEV in the germline V gene (reference sequence). The chain's CDR3 is CASSLTSGRVSETQYF. The CDR3 bases are TGTGCCAGCAGTCTTACTAGCGGGAGGGTATCAGAGACCCAGTACTTC.

V is TRBV7-2 and J is TRBJ2-7, with D unresolved. The CDR3 has 14 residues. CDR1 is SGHTA and CDR2 is FQGNSA in the germline V gene. V was trimmed by 5 bases and J by 7 bases, leaving 18 bases between them. CDR3 protein: CASSHLELLGEQYF. The CDR3, as DNA: TGTGCCAGCAGCCACCTCGAACTCCTTGGTGAGCAGTACTTC.

This chain connects TRBV7-6 to TRBJ2-1; 13 bases align to TRBD2. The CDR3 is 19 amino acids. In germline, CDR1 is SGHVS, CDR2 FNYEAQ. Germline trimming cut 4 bases from V and 7 bases from J; bases unmatched to any gene: 16. The CDR3 here is CASSSAPGLAGPRRNEQFF. CDR3 DNA: TGTGCCAGCAGCTCAGCCCCGGGACTAGCGGGACCGCGGCGAAATGAGCAGTTCTTC.

This chain joins TRBV13 and TRBJ2-4, with D possibly matching TRBD2 (5 bases). Germline assignment: CDR1 PRHDT and CDR2 FYEKMQ (reference sequence). V lost 6 bases and J lost 0, with 18 bases in between. This CDR3 comprises 17 residues. CDR3 residues: CASSSPEYEGAKNIQYF. The CDR3 nucleotides are TGTGCCAGCAGTTCTCCCGAGTACGAGGGAGCCAAAAACATTCAGTACTTC.

A remark on this clone: The conserved phenylalanine or tryptophan normally closing the CDR3 is absent here, so this likely arose from a read error. No DNA is shown, since the ends of the CDR3 on it are uncertain; the CDR3 is the one TCRdb lists. The chain links TRBV6-7 to TRBJ1-1. TRBV6-7 belongs to the ORF category, with a function that is uncertain. The CDR3 is 9 amino acids in total, end residues counted. CDR3 region: CASSYLAVP.

The chain combines TRBV2 with TRBJ1-4, with D unclear. This CDR3 comprises 17 residues. The V and J ends lost 3 bases and 0 bases respectively, with 14 bases between them. Germline CDR1 and CDR2: SNHLY and FYNNEI. As DNA, the CDR3 is TGTGCCAGCAGTGACGGCAGGAGGAGAGCAACTAATGAAAAACTGTTTTTT. It yields the protein CASSDGRRRATNEKLFF.

The chain is built from TRBV27 and TRBJ2-7; D might be TRBD1 (5 bases). The CDR3 covers 16 residues. Germline assignment: CDR1 MNHEY and CDR2 SMNVEV (reference sequence). Trimming left V 3 bases short and J 7 bases short, with 22 bases between. The CDR3 reads CASSFLRQGGPLEQYF. Here the CDR3 DNA reads TGTGCCAGCAGTTTCTTGCGGCAGGGTGGCCCTTTGGAGCAGTACTTC.

This sequence joins TRBV2 and TRBJ2-7; D is uncertain. CDR3 length: 14 amino acids. Between the trimmed V and J ends, which lost 7 bases and 0 bases, there was a span of 13 bases. Per germline, CDR1 SNHLY and CDR2 FYNNEI. The CDR3 DNA follows: TGTGCCAGCACTCGGCCTGGGCTCTCCTACGAGCAGTACTTC. It yields the protein CASTRPGLSYEQYF.